Each of the 25 T cell receptor beta chains below was sequenced from the same sample in a study of blood T cell repertoires in COVID-19. The protocol was immunoSEQ multiplex PCR, while the TCRdb copy is restricted to in-frame clones and leaves out a portion. Counted here are about 150,000 clones, 80% to 90% occurring once; the ten biggest clones make up approximately 3%. Sequencing was done on a sample of PBMCs or T cells enriched from blood (not recorded which). These receptors all come from a woman between 45 and 60 years old with acute COVID-19.

The chain carries TRBV6-5 and TRBJ2-7; D perhaps matches TRBD1 (6 bases). Per germline, CDR1 MNHEY and CDR2 SVGAGI. The ends were cut back, 6 bases at V and 6 bases at J, with 15 bases in the middle. CDR3 size: 13 residues. The CDR3 here is CASSYREYAEQYF. The CDR3 bases are TGTGCCAGCAGCTACAGGGAGTACGCCGAGCAGTACTTC.

This clone was counted between two and nine times. The chain is built from TRBV19 and TRBJ1-4; D is uncertain. Germline CDR1 is LNHDA and CDR2 is SQIVND (reference sequence). V lost 5 bases to trimming and J lost 0 bases, with 10 bases between them. The CDR3 loop spans 15 amino acids. This chain's CDR3 is CASSRSPATNEKLFF. CDR3 in DNA: TGTGCCAGTAGTCGGTCGCCCGCAACTAATGAAAAACTGTTTTTT.

This clone is a singleton in its sample. The V and J genes are TRBV5-6 and TRBJ2-2; D ambiguous. The CDR3 sequence is 15 residues long. The germline CDR1 and CDR2 sequences are SGHDT and YYEEEE. V lost 1 base, J lost 2 bases, and 9 bases lay in between. The DNA of the CDR3 is TGTGCCAGCAGCTTGTATGAGGTCAACACCGGGGAGCTGTTTTTT. Protein product: CASSLYEVNTGELFF.

This clone came up once. This chain links TRBV7-9 with TRBJ2-7; 8 bases are a match to TRBD2. From germline, CDR1 is SEHNR and CDR2 FQNEAQ (reference sequence). The CDR3 totals 16 residues. J was trimmed by 6 bases and V by 3 bases; bases with no gene match: 13. Here the CDR3 reads CASSLFLAGNGGEQYF. In DNA form, the CDR3 reads TGTGCCAGCAGCTTGTTCCTAGCGGGCAATGGAGGCGAGCAGTACTTC.

The rearrangement joins TRBV7-8 to TRBJ1-2; D gene uncertain. The CDR3 length is 15 residues. Germline CDR1 reads SGHVS; CDR2 reads FQNEAQ. V shed 7 bases and J shed 7 bases, with 22 bases lying between them. The CDR3 protein is CASTADEGASGGYTF. DNA of the CDR3: TGTGCCAGCACAGCCGATGAGGGCGCAAGTGGTGGCTACACCTTC. Supplemented by reference TRBV7-8 and TRBJ1-2, the full variable domain reads GAGVSQSPRYKVAKRGQDVALRCDPISGHVSLFWYQQALGQGPEFLTYFQNEAQLDKSGLPSDRFFAERPEGSVSTLKIQRTQQEDSAVYLCASTADEGASGGYTFGSGTRLTVV.

The V and J genes are TRBV29-1 and TRBJ2-3; 7 bases match TRBD1. CDR1 SQVTM and CDR2 ANQGSEA come from the germline V gene. Losses at the gene ends were 5 bases for V and 0 bases for J; bases not matched to a gene: 8. This CDR3 contains 15 residues. The chain's CDR3 is CSVPRGPYSTDTQYF. In DNA form, the CDR3 reads TGCAGCGTTCCAAGGGGGCCCTATAGCACAGATACGCAGTATTTT.

The V and J genes are TRBV11-2 and TRBJ2-1; D is undetermined. V lost 2 bases, J lost 7 bases, and 6 bases lay in between. The germline gives CDR1 SGHAT, CDR2 FQNNGV. This CDR3 region has 12 residues. CDR3 residues: CASSLSANEQFF. CDR3 bases: TGTGCCAGCAGCTTAAGCGCGAATGAGCAGTTCTTC.

This clone came up once. The DNA for the CDR3 is TGTGCCATCTCTTCCACAGATACGCAGTATTTT. It encodes CAISSTDTQYF. This sequence joins TRBV10-3 and TRBJ2-3; D remains ambiguous. CDR3 length: 11 residues. The germline CDR1 and CDR2 sequences are ENHRY and SYGVKD. Trimming cost V 8 bases and J 2 bases, with 5 bases left between them.

J is TRBJ2-5 and V is TRBV19, with D possibly being TRBD1 (6 bases). Germline lookup yields CDR1 LNHDA and CDR2 SQIVND (reference sequence). Trimming removed 6 bases from V and 5 bases from J, with 16 bases in between. The CDR3 is 14 amino acids. The CDR3 loop reads CASSDTGLHETQYF. In DNA form, the CDR3 reads TGTGCCAGTAGCGACACAGGGTTACACGAGACCCAGTACTTC.

V is TRBV2 and J is TRBJ1-4; 8 bases match TRBD1. The germline CDR1 and CDR2 sequences are SNHLY and FYNNEI. The CDR3 runs 14 residues. V lost 8 bases, J lost 3 bases, and 5 bases stayed unmatched. CDR3 loop: CASGRDRSNEKLFF. The CDR3 DNA follows: TGTGCCAGCGGCCGGGACAGGTCTAATGAAAAACTGTTTTTT.

The J gene is TRBJ1-1, the V gene TRBV12-3 or TRBV12-4; a weak D match, TRBD1 (6 bases). The V end lost 6 bases, the J end lost 1 base, and 9 bases lay between the germline ends. The CDR3 has 13 amino acids. Written as DNA, the CDR3 is TGTGCCAGCAGGAGACAGGCGAACACTGAAGCTTTCTTT. It yields the protein CASRRQANTEAFF.

V is TRBV7-8 and J is TRBJ1-5; D gene unclear. V dropped 0 bases and J dropped 1 base, with 16 bases sitting between them. CDR1 and CDR2 from the germline V gene are SGHVS and FQNEAQ. This CDR3 region has 18 residues. CDR3 sequence reads: CASSLAYADWQSNQPQHF. The CDR3 DNA is TGTGCCAGCAGCTTAGCGTACGCGGATTGGCAAAGCAATCAGCCCCAGCATTTT.

This rearrangement joins TRBV3-1 (or the pseudogene TRBV3-2) to TRBJ2-3, with TRBD2 identical over 8 bases. V trimming: 2 bases; J trimming: 1 base; junction bases outside the gene matches: 2. The CDR3 is 15 amino acids. Looked up from germline, CDR1 is LGHDT and CDR2 is YNNKEL (reference sequence). CDR3: CASSQRAGGTDTQYF. The CDR3 DNA follows: TGTGCCAGCAGCCAAAGAGCGGGAGGCACAGATACGCAGTATTTT.

In its sample, this clone was seen once. Sequence at one end of the junction differs from germline and may be a read error. The V gene is TRBV29-1, the J gene TRBJ2-7, with D possibly TRBD2 on 6 matching bases. There are 12 residues in the CDR3. Germline CDR1 reads SQVTM; CDR2 reads ANQGSEA. The chain's CDR3 is CGVGGGSYEQYF. The CDR3 DNA reads TGCGGCGTTGGTGGGGGGTCCTACGAGCAGTACTTC.

This chain connects TRBV7-8 to TRBJ2-5; TRBD2 matches 7 bases. The CDR3 extends over 16 amino acids. J gave up 4 bases and V 5 bases, and 13 bases lay outside the gene matches. The germline CDR1 and CDR2 sequences are SGHVS and FQNEAQ. The CDR3 region has the DNA TGTGCCAGCAGCCCAAGGAGGGGCGGGAGCGCAGAGACCCAGTACTTC. Its protein is CASSPRRGGSAETQYF.

The chain combines TRBV12-3 or TRBV12-4 with TRBJ2-2; D remains ambiguous. This CDR3 has 12 amino acids. Trimming cost V 10 bases and J 0 bases, with 6 bases left between them. The CDR3 nucleotides are TGTGCCATAGAAACGAACACCGGGGAGCTGTTTTTT. It is translated as CAIETNTGELFF.

V and J are TRBV7-9 and TRBJ1-6, with 9 bases matching TRBD1. Germline CDR1 is SEHNR and CDR2 is FQNEAQ (reference sequence). V lost 5 bases to trimming and J lost 5 bases; unmatched junction nucleotides: 1. The CDR3 spans 14 residues. For the CDR3, the DNA is TGTGCCAGCAGCGGGGACAGGGATAATTCACCCCTCCACTTT. Protein: CASSGDRDNSPLHF.

This clone was detected a few times. This chain links TRBV4-2 with TRBJ1-2, with 10 bases that match TRBD1. The CDR3 length is 16 residues. J gave up 5 bases and V 4 bases, and 10 bases lay outside the gene matches. Germline loops: CDR1 LGHNA, CDR2 YNFKEQ. DNA for the CDR3: TGTGCCAGCAGCCCTCAAAGGGGACAGGGGATGTATGGCTACACCTTC. Protein: CASSPQRGQGMYGYTF.

The rearrangement links TRBV27 to TRBJ1-4; perhaps TRBD1 as D (5 bases). V shed 5 bases and J shed 8 bases, with 18 bases lying between them. Germline V gene sequence: CDR1 MNHEY, CDR2 SMNVEV (reference sequence). The CDR3 has 15 amino acids. The CDR3 DNA is TGTGCCAGCAGTACCCGACGCCTACAGGCGGAAAAACTGTTTTTT. Translating gives CASSTRRLQAEKLFF.

V usage is TRBV2 and J usage is TRBJ1-3; D possibly corresponds to TRBD1 (6 bases). V was cut by 3 bases and J by 4 bases, with 13 bases left in between. This CDR3 comprises 15 residues. Germline loops: CDR1 SNHLY, CDR2 FYNNEI. The CDR3 loop is CASSERGSSGNTIYF. Here the CDR3 DNA reads TGTGCCAGCAGTGAGAGGGGGTCTTCAGGAAACACCATATATTTT.

The chain carries TRBV2 and TRBJ1-1, with a possible D match to TRBD1 (6 bases). This CDR3 contains 15 residues. The V gene's germline CDR1 is SNHLY and CDR2 FYNNEI. V was cut by 3 bases and J by 4 bases, with 15 bases left in between. DNA for the CDR3: TGTGCCAGCAGTGACGTTTGGCAGGGGCGCACTGAAGCTTTCTTT. It specifies CASSDVWQGRTEAFF.

This sequence joins TRBV6-5 and TRBJ2-5; D not certain. Trimming took off 7 bases at V and 1 base at J, with 13 bases between the two ends. This CDR3 is 14 amino acids long. Looked up from germline, CDR1 is MNHEY and CDR2 is SVGAGI. In DNA, the CDR3 is TGTGCCAGCACCTCGTCGTACAGCCAAGAGACCCAGTACTTC. It codes for CASTSSYSQETQYF.

DNA for the CDR3: TGTGCCAGCGGAAAGACAGGGGGATTCAGCACTGAAGCTTTCTTT. This encodes CASGKTGGFSTEAFF. The V gene is TRBV2, the J gene TRBJ1-1; 9 bases map to TRBD1. Germline V CDR1 and CDR2: SNHLY, FYNNEI. This CDR3 is built from 15 residues. The V gene end was trimmed by 8 bases and the J gene end by 4 bases; junction bases not matched to a gene: 11.

This rearrangement joins TRBV10-1 to TRBJ1-6, with D unresolved. The CDR3 covers 11 residues. The germline V and J ends were trimmed by 10 bases and 6 bases, with 7 bases remaining between them. From germline, CDR1 is WNHNN and CDR2 SYGVQD (reference sequence). CDR3 residues: CAKTANSPLHF. In DNA form, the CDR3 reads TGCGCCAAAACAGCTAATTCACCCCTCCACTTT.

This sequence joins TRBV12-3 or TRBV12-4 and TRBJ2-7; D possibly corresponds to TRBD2 (6 bases). The CDR3 is made up of 12 amino acids. The ends were cut back, 6 bases at V and 5 bases at J, with 11 bases in the middle. In DNA form, the CDR3 reads TGTGCCAGCAGCCCGACTAGTAACGAGCAGTACTTC. Protein sequence: CASSPTSNEQYF.